This T cell receptor beta chain derives from a study of blood T cell repertoires in COVID-19. Study-level information: The origin of the acute and convalescent COVID-19 samples was the United States, Italy and Spain. Nucleic acid was either cDNA or gDNA, and it came from T cells, B-cell-depleted T cells, or PBMCs.

In the source study's methods: Amplifying reference gene primers gave estimates of nucleated cell counts. Profiled with immunoSEQ multiplex PCR; TCRdb holds only in-frame clones, not every one. The V and J calls and the clone size are those of that table, but D and trimming were determined from the DNA. The sample shows 100,000 to 150,000 clones, roughly four fifths of them seen only once. The ends were cut back, 4 bases at V and 2 bases at J, with 16 bases in the middle. Germline V lookup: CDR1 MGHRA, CDR2 YSYEKL. This CDR3 region has 16 residues. The sample comprised peripheral blood. The chain links TRBV4-1 to TRBJ2-3; TRBD2 is a possible D gene (7 bases). The TCR comes from a woman in her forties or fifties with acute or convalescent COVID-19. The CDR3 reads CASSRLGGPYTDTQYF. For the CDR3, the DNA is TGCGCCAGCAGCCGATTGGGGGGGCCCTACACAGATACGCAGTATTTT.